The clone carrying this TCR beta chain turned up a few times. Its antigen is undetermined. This record belongs to a study of T cell responses to AZD1222 COVID-19 vaccine. Second-dose groups at about 4 or about 12 weeks were pooled. Findings of the study overall: Sampled repertoires all dated from after the peak T cell response. Baseline serology detected seropositivity in only five or six AZD1222 recipients. Spike-wide vaccine-associated CD4 TCRs dominated at 160-218 and 743-854.

The CDR3 totals 15 residues. CDR1 and CDR2 (germline): SQVTM, ANQGSEA. V was pared by 0 bases and J by 3 bases, with 11 bases between. Libraries were prepared by immunoSEQ multiplex PCR; TCRdb keeps only in-frame clonotypes and omits some of them. The sample contains 150,000 to 180,000 clones, 85% to 95% of which appear only once. The source was peripheral blood, collected 28 days after the second AZD1222 dose. V is TRBV29-1 and J is TRBJ1-4; D is possibly TRBD1 (6 bases). The origin of this receptor is an adult who received the AZD1222 COVID-19 vaccine. DNA for the CDR3: TGCAGCGTTGAAGATCGGACAGCCTCTAATGAAAAACTGTTTTTT. It specifies CSVEDRTASNEKLFF.